Following are 9 T cell receptor beta chains from one sample sequenced in a study of T cell responses to AZD1222 COVID-19 vaccine. Sequencing used immunoSEQ multiplex PCR; TCRdb keeps in-frame clones, though not all of them. This sample carries about 140,000 clones, with about 2% going to the ten biggest clones. The sequencing input was peripheral blood. These receptors were taken from an adult in good health.

This sequence joins TRBV11-2 and TRBJ1-5; perhaps TRBD1 as D (6 bases). Trimming left V 5 bases short and J 5 bases short, with 10 bases between. CDR1 is SGHAT, CDR2 FQNNGV, per germline. This CDR3 spans 13 amino acids. The CDR3 reads CASSGRTDQPQHF. The DNA for the CDR3 is TGTGCCAGCAGCGGACGGACAGATCAGCCCCAGCATTTT.

The chain carries TRBV10-1 and TRBJ2-5; D may be TRBD2 (6 bases). V lost 3 bases, J lost 1 base, and 9 bases lay in between. This CDR3 is 14 amino acids long. Germline CDR1 WNHNN, CDR2 SYGVQD (reference sequence). CDR3: CASSEGGIQETQYF. The CDR3 nucleotides read TGCGCCAGCAGTGAAGGAGGGATCCAAGAGACCCAGTACTTC.

This rearrangement joins TRBV11-3 to TRBJ2-2, with D perhaps TRBD2 (6 bases). Germline V gives CDR1 SGHNT, CDR2 YENEEA. Deletions cut 5 bases from V and 5 bases from J, with 15 bases between. CDR3 length: 15 amino acids. The CDR3 DNA reads TGTGCCAGCAGCCCTGGAGGGTGGGGGACCGGGGAGCTGTTTTTT. This translates into CASSPGGWGTGELFF.

This chain uses TRBV2 with TRBJ1-4, with 11 bases aligning to TRBD1. The CDR3 has 15 amino acids. From germline, CDR1 is SNHLY and CDR2 FYNNEI. V shed 3 bases, J shed 7 bases, and the junction held 4 bases outside the gene matches. The CDR3 DNA follows: TGTGCCAGCAGTGAGGGACAGGGGGTAGTTGAAAAACTGTTTTTT. Translating gives CASSEGQGVVEKLFF.

The chain has TRBV30 and TRBJ1-1; D is perhaps TRBD1 (5 bases). Germline V lookup: CDR1 GTSNPN, CDR2 SVGIG (reference sequence). The V and J ends lost 8 bases and 4 bases respectively, with 14 bases between them. This CDR3 region has 12 residues. CDR3 residues: CAGGEVLTEAFF. Written as DNA, the CDR3 is TGTGCCGGGGGGGAAGTCCTCACTGAAGCTTTCTTT.

The genes are TRBV28 and TRBJ1-2, with 8 bases aligning to TRBD1. Looked up from germline, CDR1 is MDHEN and CDR2 is SYDVKM. Trimming removed 8 bases from V and 8 bases from J; junction bases left unmatched: 16. The CDR3 is 15 residues long. For the CDR3, the DNA is TGTGCCAGCGCCCCACCAGGGGGCACCATGGGGGGCTACACCTTC. This sequence encodes CASAPPGGTMGGYTF.

This rearrangement joins TRBV11-1 to TRBJ2-5; tentatively, D is TRBD2 (6 bases). The germline V gene has CDR1 SGHAT and CDR2 FQDESV (reference sequence). This CDR3 comprises 15 residues. V dropped 5 bases and J dropped 1 base, with 14 bases sitting between them. The CDR3 region is CASSPPTSPQETQYF. The CDR3 bases are TGTGCCAGCAGCCCCCCCACTAGCCCCCAAGAGACCCAGTACTTC.

The gene calls are TRBV29-1 and TRBJ2-3, with D uncertain. Germline V gene lookup returns CDR1 SQVTM and CDR2 ANQGSEA. Trimming shortened V by 7 bases and J by 2 bases, and 13 bases separated the two germline ends. The CDR3 has 13 residues. The CDR3 region has the DNA TGCAGCGCCTACGGCAGTTTCACAGATACGCAGTATTTT. Its translation is CSAYGSFTDTQYF.

V and J are TRBV6-5 and TRBJ2-1; D unclear. The germline CDR1 and CDR2 sequences are MNHEY and SVGAGI. This CDR3 is built from 11 residues. V lost 7 bases, J lost 6 bases, and 7 bases lay in between. Here the CDR3 DNA reads TGTGCCAGCATGGGCAGCAATGAGCAGTTCTTC. Amino acids: CASMGSNEQFF.